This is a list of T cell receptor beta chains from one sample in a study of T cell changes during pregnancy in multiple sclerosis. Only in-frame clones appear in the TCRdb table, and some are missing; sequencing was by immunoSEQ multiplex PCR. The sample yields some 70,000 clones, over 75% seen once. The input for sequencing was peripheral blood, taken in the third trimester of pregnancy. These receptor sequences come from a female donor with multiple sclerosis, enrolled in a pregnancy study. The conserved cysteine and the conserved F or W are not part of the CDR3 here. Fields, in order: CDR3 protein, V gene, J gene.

ASSPRTGESSEQF	TRBV18	TRBJ2-1
ASRGTGGAYTEAF	TRBV6-4	TRBJ1-1
ASSSLQGVETQY	TRBV27	TRBJ2-5
ASSWKDRATNEKLF	TRBV7-9	TRBJ1-4
ASSMSFVRVGGKNIQY	TRBV19	TRBJ2-4
ASSVSWDINEQF	TRBV19	TRBJ2-1
ASTQRAGANEKLF	TRBV7-2	TRBJ1-4
ASSVQGAEKLF	TRBV7-2	TRBJ1-4
AWSVRAGGNIQY	TRBV30	TRBJ2-4
ASSIRDSAV	TRBV19	TRBJ2-1
ASSNGDRGYGYT	TRBV27	TRBJ1-2
ASRFQDSNQPQH	TRBV2	TRBJ1-5
ASSRGTVQETQY	TRBV7-2	TRBJ2-5
ASSLFPSGNGEQF	TRBV27	TRBJ2-1
ASSTTGTGATNEKLF	TRBV27	TRBJ1-4
ASSLGLEETQY	TRBV7-8	TRBJ2-5
ATGVRDEKLF	TRBV6-5	TRBJ1-4
ASSRDSAYNEQF	TRBV6-1	TRBJ2-1
ASYPNRGQSTEAF	TRBV9	TRBJ1-1
ASSLRTGLTGELF	TRBV7-2	TRBJ2-2
ASGLMYSTSSESEAYEQY	TRBV12-5	TRBJ2-7
ASGLAPGTFDQPQH	TRBV12-5	TRBJ1-5
ASSLGGGAVNIQY	TRBV5-4	TRBJ2-4
ASSYPQGGPLNEQF	TRBV6-5	TRBJ2-1